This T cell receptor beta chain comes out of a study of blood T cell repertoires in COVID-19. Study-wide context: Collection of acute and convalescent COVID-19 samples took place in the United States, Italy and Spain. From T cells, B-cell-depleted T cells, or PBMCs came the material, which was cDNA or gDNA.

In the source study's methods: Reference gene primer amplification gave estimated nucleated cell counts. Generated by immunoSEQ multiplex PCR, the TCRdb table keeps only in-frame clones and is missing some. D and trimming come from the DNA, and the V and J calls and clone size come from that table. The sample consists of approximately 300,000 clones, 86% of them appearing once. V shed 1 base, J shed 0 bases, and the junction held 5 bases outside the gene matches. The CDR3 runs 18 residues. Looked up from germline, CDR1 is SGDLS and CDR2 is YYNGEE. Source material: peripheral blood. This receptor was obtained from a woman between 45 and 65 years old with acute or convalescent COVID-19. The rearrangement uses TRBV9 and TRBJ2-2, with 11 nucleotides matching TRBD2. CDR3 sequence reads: CASSVKGLAAANTGELFF. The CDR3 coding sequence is TGTGCCAGCAGCGTAAAGGGACTAGCGGCCGCGAACACCGGGGAGCTGTTTTTT.